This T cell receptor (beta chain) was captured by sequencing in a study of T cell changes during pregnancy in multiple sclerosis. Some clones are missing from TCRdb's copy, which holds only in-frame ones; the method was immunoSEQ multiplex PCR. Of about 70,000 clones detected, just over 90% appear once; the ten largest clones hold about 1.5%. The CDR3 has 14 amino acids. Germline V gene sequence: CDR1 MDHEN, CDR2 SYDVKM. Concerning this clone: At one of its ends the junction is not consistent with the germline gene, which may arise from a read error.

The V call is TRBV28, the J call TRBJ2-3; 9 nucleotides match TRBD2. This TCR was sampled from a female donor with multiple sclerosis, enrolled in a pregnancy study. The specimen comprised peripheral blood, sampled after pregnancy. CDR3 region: CASVIAGEGDTQYF. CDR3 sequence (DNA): TGTGCCAGCGTAATAGCGGGAGAGGGGGATACGCAGTATTTC.